The entry below describes one T cell receptor beta chain. What it binds is unknown. With 60 Vbeta and 13 Jbeta primers, the PCR was carried out. Here immunoSEQ multiplex PCR was the method, and the copy in TCRdb shows in-frame clones only, minus some. The repertoire consists of about 160,000 clones, with roughly 84% occurring once and the leading ten covering 6.4%. This CDR3 has 14 residues. V gave up 6 bases and J gave up 11 bases; unmatched junction bases: 10. Germline CDR1 and CDR2: MNHEY and SMNVEV (reference sequence). This entry belongs to a study of cytomegalovirus exposure and HLA in healthy donors. Study-wide results and limits: Roughly even sequencing depth across donors was the assumption behind the presence/absence analyses. Later analysis placed DRB1 highest and HLA-C lowest in TCR association rates, which differed by HLA locus. Association of a missense DCLRE1C variant with TCR beta V- and J-gene trimming was reported in a later analysis. Being productive about 90% or about 30% of the time was typical of most TCR beta V segments in an earlier analysis.

The TCR comes from a man aged 50 to 59 in good health and CMV-seropositive. The sample was PBMCs. The rearrangement links TRBV27 to TRBJ1-1; 12 bases align to TRBD1. The CDR3 sequence is CASRAGTGGAGAFF. Written as DNA, the CDR3 is TGTGCCAGCAGAGCCGGGACAGGGGGCGCGGGCGCTTTCTTT.